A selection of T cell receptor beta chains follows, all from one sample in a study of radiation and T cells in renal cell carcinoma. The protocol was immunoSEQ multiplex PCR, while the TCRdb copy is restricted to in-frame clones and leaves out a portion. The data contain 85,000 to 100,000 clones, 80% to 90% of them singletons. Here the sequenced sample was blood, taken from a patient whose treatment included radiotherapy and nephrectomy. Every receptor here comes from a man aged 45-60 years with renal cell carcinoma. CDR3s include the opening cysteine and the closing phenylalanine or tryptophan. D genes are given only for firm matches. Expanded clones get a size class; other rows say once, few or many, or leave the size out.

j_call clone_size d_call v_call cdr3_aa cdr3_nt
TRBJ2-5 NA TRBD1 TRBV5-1 CASSQGQGETQYF TGCGCCAGCAGCCAAGGACAGGGAGAGACCCAGTACTTC
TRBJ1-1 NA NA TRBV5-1 CASSFGRFGAEAFF TGCGCCAGCAGCTTCGGCAGGTTCGGAGCTGAAGCTTTCTTT
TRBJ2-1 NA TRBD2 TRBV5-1 CASSSGLAGRSSYNEQFF TGCGCCAGCAGCTCCGGACTAGCGGGAAGAAGCTCCTACAATGAGCAGTTCTTC
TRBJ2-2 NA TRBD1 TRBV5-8 CASRPGTGGTGELFF TGTGCCAGCAGACCCGGGACAGGGGGTACGGGGGAGCTGTTTTTT
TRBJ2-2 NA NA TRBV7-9 CASSLGSLTGELFF TGTGCCAGCAGCTTAGGGAGCCTCACCGGGGAGCTGTTTTTT
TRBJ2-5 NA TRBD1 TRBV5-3 CARNSLGGPETQYF TGTGCCAGAAACTCCCTAGGGGGCCCGGAGACCCAGTACTTC
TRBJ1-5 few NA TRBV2 CASNLEGDQPQHF TGTGCCAGCAACCTTGAGGGAGATCAGCCCCAGCATTTT
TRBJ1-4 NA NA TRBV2 CASSVLGQRNEKLFF TGTGCCAGCAGTGTTCTGGGTCAGAGAAATGAAAAACTGTTTTTT
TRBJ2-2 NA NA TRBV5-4 CASNKGAAGDANTGELFF TGTGCCAGCAACAAGGGGGCAGCGGGGGACGCGAACACCGGGGAGCTGTTTTTT
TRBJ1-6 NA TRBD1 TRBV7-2 CASSLFTGGHSPLHF TGTGCCAGCAGCCTCTTCACAGGGGGCCATTCACCCCTCCACTTT
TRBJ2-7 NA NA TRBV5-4 CASSLFRTDGPYEQYF TGTGCCAGCAGCTTGTTTAGGACCGACGGACCCTACGAGCAGTACTTC
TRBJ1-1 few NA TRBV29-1 CSGQNTEAFF TGCAGCGGACAGAACACTGAAGCTTTCTTT
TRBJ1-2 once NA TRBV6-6 CASSYLTGPNYGYTF TGTGCCAGCAGTTACCTGACAGGTCCCAACTATGGCTACACCTTC
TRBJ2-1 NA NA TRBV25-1 CASSEGGSTHNEQFF TGTGCCAGCAGTGAAGGGGGGTCGACTCACAATGAGCAGTTCTTC
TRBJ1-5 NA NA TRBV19 CASSMALQQPQHF TGTGCCAGTAGTATGGCCTTACAGCAGCCCCAGCATTTT
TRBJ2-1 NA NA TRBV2 CASSFRANEQFF TGTGCCAGCAGTTTTCGGGCTAATGAGCAGTTCTTC
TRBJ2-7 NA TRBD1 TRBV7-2 CASSVGTGGRGEQYF TGTGCCAGCAGCGTCGGGACAGGGGGCCGGGGTGAGCAGTACTTC
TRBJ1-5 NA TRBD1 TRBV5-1 CASSLSDRGIDQPQHF TGCGCCAGCAGCCTATCGGACAGGGGGATTGATCAGCCCCAGCATTTT
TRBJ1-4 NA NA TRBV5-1 CASSLVPTNEKLFF TGCGCCAGCAGCTTGGTGCCTACTAATGAAAAACTGTTTTTT
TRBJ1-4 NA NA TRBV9 CASSAGDGEKLFF TGTGCCAGCAGCGCGGGCGATGGGGAAAAACTGTTTTTT
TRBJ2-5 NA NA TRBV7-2 CASSLVEGETQYF TGTGCCAGCAGCTTGGTCGAGGGAGAGACCCAGTACTTC
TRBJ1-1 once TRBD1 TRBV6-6 CASSYPGQAEAFF TGTGCCAGCAGTTACCCGGGACAGGCGGAAGCTTTCTTT
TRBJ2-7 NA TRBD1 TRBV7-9 CASSLMTGNEQYF TGTGCCAGCAGCTTAATGACAGGGAACGAGCAGTACTTC
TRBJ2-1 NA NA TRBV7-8 CALSRIPYNEQFF TGTGCCCTATCGCGGATACCTTACAATGAGCAGTTCTTC
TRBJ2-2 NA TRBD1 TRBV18 CASSPLPGTDDTGELFF TGTGCCAGCTCACCACTCCCCGGGACAGACGACACCGGGGAGCTGTTTTTT
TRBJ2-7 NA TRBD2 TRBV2 CASSPGTSRAYEQYF TGTGCCAGCTCACCGGGGACTAGCCGGGCCTACGAGCAGTACTTC
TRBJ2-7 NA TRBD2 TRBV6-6 CASSLLGGGPHEQYF TGTGCCAGCAGTCTACTGGGGGGAGGGCCCCACGAGCAGTACTTC
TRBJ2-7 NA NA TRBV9 CASSVGWAAYSYEQYF TGTGCCAGCAGCGTCGGTTGGGCAGCTTACTCCTACGAGCAGTACTTC
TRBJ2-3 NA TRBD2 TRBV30 CAWGTSGRTDTQYF TGTGCCTGGGGGACTAGCGGGAGAACAGATACGCAGTATTTT
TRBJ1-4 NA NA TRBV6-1 CASSEVGQGANEKLFF TGTGCCAGCAGTGAAGTTGGTCAAGGAGCTAATGAAAAACTGTTTTTT
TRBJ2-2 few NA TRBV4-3 CASSQILGVDRGELFF TGCGCCAGCAGCCAAATACTAGGAGTGGACCGCGGGGAGCTGTTTTTT
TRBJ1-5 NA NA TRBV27 CASSGGMSNQPQHF TGTGCCAGCAGTGGGGGTATGAGCAATCAGCCCCAGCATTTT
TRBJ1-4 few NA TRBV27 CASSPTRRGKLFF TGTGCCAGCAGCCCGACTCGACGGGGAAAACTGTTTTTT
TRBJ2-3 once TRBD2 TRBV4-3 CASSQEAGGPGRGDTQYF TGCGCCAGCAGCCAAGAAGCGGGGGGCCCGGGTAGGGGAGATACGCAGTATTTT
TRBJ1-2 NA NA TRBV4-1 CASSQAGVVGYTF TGCGCCAGCAGCCAAGCAGGGGTTGTGGGCTACACCTTC
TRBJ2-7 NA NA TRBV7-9 CASSLGRELSYEQYF TGTGCCAGCAGCTTAGGAAGGGAACTTTCCTACGAGCAGTACTTC
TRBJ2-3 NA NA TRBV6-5 CASSYQLGTDTQYF TGTGCCAGCAGTTACCAGCTGGGCACAGATACGCAGTATTTT
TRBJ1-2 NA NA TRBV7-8 CASSLDVGAAAGYTF TGTGCCAGCAGCTTAGATGTCGGGGCGGCTGCTGGCTACACCTTC
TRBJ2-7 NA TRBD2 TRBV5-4 CASSLGLANYEQYF TGTGCCAGCAGCTTGGGACTAGCGAACTACGAGCAGTACTTC
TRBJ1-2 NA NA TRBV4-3 CASSQGHTTNYGYTF TGCGCCAGCAGTCAGGGACACACTACTAACTATGGCTACACCTTC
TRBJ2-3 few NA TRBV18 CASSPKGGSTDTQYF TGTGCCAGCTCACCAAAGGGTGGAAGCACAGATACGCAGTATTTT
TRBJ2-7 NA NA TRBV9 CASSGIRSYEQYF TGTGCCAGCAGCGGAATAAGGAGCTACGAGCAGTACTTC
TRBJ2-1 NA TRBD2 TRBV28 CASNLPRLAGNEQFF TGTGCCAGCAACCTCCCGCGACTAGCGGGAAATGAGCAGTTCTTC
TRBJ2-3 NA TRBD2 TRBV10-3 CAIQRGEGDTQYF TGTGCCATCCAGCGGGGGGAGGGAGATACGCAGTATTTT
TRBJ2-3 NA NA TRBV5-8 CASSVSGAGEFRQYF TGTGCCAGCAGCGTTAGTGGGGCAGGGGAATTTCGGCAGTATTTT
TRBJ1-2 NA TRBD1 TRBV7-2 CASSLEQGAGYTF TGTGCCAGCAGCTTAGAACAGGGGGCCGGCTACACCTTC
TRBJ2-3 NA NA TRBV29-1 CSVEVQTRTDTQYF TGCAGCGTTGAGGTACAGACACGCACAGATACGCAGTATTTT
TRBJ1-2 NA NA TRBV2 CASSEGIVLGYGYTF TGTGCCAGCAGTGAAGGGATAGTCTTGGGCTATGGCTACACCTTC
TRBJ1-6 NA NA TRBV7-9 CASSAFRRAESPLHF TGTGCCAGCAGCGCATTTCGACGGGCGGAGTCACCCCTCCACTTT
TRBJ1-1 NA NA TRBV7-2 CASRPRSGQDTEAFF TGTGCCAGCAGACCTCGGTCCGGGCAGGACACTGAAGCTTTCTTT
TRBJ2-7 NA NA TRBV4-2 CASSQGGGLGPEQYF TGTGCCAGCAGCCAAGGCGGGGGCCTAGGCCCCGAGCAGTACTTC
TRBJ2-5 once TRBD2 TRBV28 CASSLYARGGLQESAQYF TGTGCCAGCAGTTTATATGCTCGGGGGGGACTCCAGGAGTCGGCCCAGTACTTC
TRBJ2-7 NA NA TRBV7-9 CASRGESPSPYEQYF TGTGCCAGCAGGGGGGAGAGTCCCTCCCCTTACGAGCAGTACTTC
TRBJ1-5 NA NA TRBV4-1 CASTRGVRGGNQPQHF TGCGCCAGCACCCGGGGGGTTCGCGGTGGCAATCAGCCCCAGCATTTT
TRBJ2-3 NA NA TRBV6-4 CASSEIEEGTQYF TGTGCCAGCAGTGAAATAGAGGAGGGCACGCAGTATTTT
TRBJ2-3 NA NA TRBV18 CASSPSGLTDTQYF TGTGCCAGCTCACCGAGCGGACTCACAGATACGCAGTATTTT
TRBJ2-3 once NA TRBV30 CAWSPSFTDTQYF TGTGCCTGGAGTCCCAGCTTCACAGATACGCAGTATTTT
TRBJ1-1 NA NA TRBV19 CASTPTGYGLRNTEAFF TGTGCCAGCACTCCGACCGGCTATGGGTTGAGGAACACTGAAGCTTTCTTT
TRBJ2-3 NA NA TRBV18 CASSPYKEDTQYF TGTGCCAGCTCACCCTACAAGGAGGATACGCAGTATTTT
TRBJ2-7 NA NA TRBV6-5 CASSYSIHENYEQYF TGTGCCAGCAGTTACTCTATACACGAAAACTACGAGCAGTACTTC